The present T cell receptor (beta chain) was sequenced within a study of shared T cell receptors in the human thymus. Data came from immunoSEQ multiplex PCR; TCRdb stores just in-frame clones and leaves some out. Seen here are about 380,000 clones, approximately 95% observed once, and the top ten hold 0.02%. From germline, CDR1 is MGHRA and CDR2 YSYEKL. V was clipped by 1 base and J by 9 bases; unmatched bases: 4. The CDR3 extends over 14 amino acids. Source material: thymocytes. The receptor was derived from a human donor. The rearrangement joins TRBV4-1 to TRBJ2-2, with TRBD1 matching 8 bases. DNA of the CDR3: TGCGCCAGCAGCCAAGTACAGGGGGTCTGGGAGCTGTTTTTT. Amino acid sequence: CASSQVQGVWELFF.